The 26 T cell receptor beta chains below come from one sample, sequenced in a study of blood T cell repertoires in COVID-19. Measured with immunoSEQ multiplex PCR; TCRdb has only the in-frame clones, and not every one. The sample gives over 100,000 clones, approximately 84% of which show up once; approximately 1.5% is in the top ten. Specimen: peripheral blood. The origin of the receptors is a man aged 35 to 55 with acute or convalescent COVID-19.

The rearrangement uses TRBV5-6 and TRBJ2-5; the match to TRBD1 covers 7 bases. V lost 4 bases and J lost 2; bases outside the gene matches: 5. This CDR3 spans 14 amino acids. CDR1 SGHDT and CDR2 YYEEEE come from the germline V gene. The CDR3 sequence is CASSKGTDQETQYF. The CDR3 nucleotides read TGTGCCAGCAGCAAGGGGACAGATCAAGAGACCCAGTACTTC.

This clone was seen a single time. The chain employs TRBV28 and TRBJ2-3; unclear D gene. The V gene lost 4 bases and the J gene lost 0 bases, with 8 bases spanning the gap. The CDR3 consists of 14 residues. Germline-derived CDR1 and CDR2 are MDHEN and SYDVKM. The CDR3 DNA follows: TGTGCCAGCAGTTACTCGACTAGCACAGATACGCAGTATTTT. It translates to CASSYSTSTDTQYF. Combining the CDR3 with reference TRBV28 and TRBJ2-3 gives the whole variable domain DVKVTQSSRYLVKRTGEKVFLECVQDMDHENMFWYRQDPGLGLRLIYFSYDVKMKEKGDIPEGYSVSREKKERFSLILESASTNQTSMYLCASSYSTSTDTQYFGPGTRLTVL.

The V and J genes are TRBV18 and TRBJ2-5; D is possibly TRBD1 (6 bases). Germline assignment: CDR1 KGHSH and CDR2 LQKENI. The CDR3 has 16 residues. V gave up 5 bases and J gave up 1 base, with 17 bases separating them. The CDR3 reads CASSSTFGQFQETQYF. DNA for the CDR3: TGTGCCAGCTCATCAACCTTCGGACAGTTCCAAGAGACCCAGTACTTC.

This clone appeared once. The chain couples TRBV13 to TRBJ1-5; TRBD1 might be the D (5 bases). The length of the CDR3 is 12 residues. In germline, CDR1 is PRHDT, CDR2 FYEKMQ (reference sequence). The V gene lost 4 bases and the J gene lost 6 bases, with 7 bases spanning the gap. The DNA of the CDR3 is TGTGCCAGCAGCTCCGGGGGTCAGCCCCAGCATTTT. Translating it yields CASSSGGQPQHF.

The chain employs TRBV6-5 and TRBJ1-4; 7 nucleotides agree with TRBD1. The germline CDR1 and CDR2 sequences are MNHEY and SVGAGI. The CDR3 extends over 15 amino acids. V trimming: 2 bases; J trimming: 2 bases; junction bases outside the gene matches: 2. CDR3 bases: TGTGCCAGCAGTTACAGGGGGCGGACTAATGAAAAACTGTTTTTT. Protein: CASSYRGRTNEKLFF.

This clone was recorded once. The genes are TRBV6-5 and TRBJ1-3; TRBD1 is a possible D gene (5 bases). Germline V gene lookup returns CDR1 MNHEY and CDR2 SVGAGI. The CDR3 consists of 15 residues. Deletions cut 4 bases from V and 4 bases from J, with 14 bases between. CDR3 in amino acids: CASSWGREIGNTIYF. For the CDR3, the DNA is TGTGCCAGCAGTTGGGGACGGGAGATCGGAAACACCATATATTTT.

CDR3 in amino acids: CSVQSDNSGNTIYF. The CDR3 bases are TGCAGCGTTCAATCGGACAACTCTGGAAACACCATATATTTT. V usage is TRBV29-1 and J usage is TRBJ1-3; perhaps TRBD1 as D (5 bases). The V end lost 5 bases, the J end lost 0 bases, and 11 bases lay between the germline ends. Germline-derived CDR1 and CDR2 are SQVTM and ANQGSEA. This CDR3 is built from 14 residues.

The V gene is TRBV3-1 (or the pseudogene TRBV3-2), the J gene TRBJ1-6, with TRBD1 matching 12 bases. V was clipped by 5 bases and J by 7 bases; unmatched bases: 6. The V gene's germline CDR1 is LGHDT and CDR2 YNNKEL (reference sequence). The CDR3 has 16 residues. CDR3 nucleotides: TGTGCCAGCAGCGTGGGACAGGGGGCGCGGAATTCACCCCTCCACTTT. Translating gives CASSVGQGARNSPLHF.

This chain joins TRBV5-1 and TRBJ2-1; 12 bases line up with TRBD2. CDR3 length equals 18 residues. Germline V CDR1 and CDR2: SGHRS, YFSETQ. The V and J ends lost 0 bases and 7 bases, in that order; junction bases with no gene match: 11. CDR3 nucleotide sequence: TGCGCCAGCAGCTTGGAACCACGACTAGCGGGAGCGGTAAATGAGCAGTTCTTC. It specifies CASSLEPRLAGAVNEQFF.

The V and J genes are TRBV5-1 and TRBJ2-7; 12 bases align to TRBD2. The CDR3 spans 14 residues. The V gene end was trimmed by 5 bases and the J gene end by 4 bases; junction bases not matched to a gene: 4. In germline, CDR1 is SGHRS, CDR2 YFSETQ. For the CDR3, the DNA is TGCGCCAGCAGACGGACTAGCGGGGCTTACGAGCAGTACTTC. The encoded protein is CASRRTSGAYEQYF. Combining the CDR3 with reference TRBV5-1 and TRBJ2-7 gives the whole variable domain KAGVTQTPRYLIKTRGQQVTLSCSPISGHRSVSWYQQTPGQGLQFLFEYFSETQRNKGNFPGRFSGRQFSNSRSEMNVSTLELGDSALYLCASRRTSGAYEQYFGPGTRLTVT.

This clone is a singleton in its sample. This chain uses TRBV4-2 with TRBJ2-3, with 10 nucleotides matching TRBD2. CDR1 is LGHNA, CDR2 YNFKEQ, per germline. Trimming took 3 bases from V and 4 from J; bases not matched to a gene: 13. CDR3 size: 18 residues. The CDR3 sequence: CASSHAPLPSGGADTQYF. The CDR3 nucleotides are TGTGCCAGCAGCCACGCCCCGCTGCCTAGCGGGGGCGCAGATACGCAGTATTTT.

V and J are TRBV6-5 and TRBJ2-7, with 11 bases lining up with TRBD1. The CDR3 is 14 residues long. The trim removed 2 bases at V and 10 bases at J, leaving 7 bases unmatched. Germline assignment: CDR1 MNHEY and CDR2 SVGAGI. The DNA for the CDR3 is TGTGCCAGCAGTTACACAGGACAGGGGGCAGGTCAGTACTTC. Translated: CASSYTGQGAGQYF.

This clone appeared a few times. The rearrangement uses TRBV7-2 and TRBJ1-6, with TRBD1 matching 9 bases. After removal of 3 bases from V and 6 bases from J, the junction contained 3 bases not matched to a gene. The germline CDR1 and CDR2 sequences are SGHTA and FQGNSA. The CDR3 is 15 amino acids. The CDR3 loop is CASSFRTGVNSPLHF. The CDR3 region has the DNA TGTGCCAGCAGCTTCCGGACAGGGGTTAATTCACCCCTCCACTTT.

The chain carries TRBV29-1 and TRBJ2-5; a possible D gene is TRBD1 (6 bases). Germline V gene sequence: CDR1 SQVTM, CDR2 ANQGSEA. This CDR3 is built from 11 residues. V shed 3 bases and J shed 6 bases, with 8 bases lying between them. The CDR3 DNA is TGCAGCGTTGATACAGGGAAGACCCAGTACTTC. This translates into CSVDTGKTQYF.

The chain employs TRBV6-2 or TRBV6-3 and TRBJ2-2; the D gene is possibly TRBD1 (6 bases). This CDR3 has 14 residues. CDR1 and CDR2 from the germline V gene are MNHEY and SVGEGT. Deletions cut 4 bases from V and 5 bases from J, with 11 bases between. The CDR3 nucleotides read TGTGCCAGCAGTTCCAACAGGGTAACCGGGGAGCTGTTTTTT. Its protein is CASSSNRVTGELFF.

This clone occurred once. The CDR3 region is CASSEQWQPQHF. In nucleotides, the CDR3 is TGTGCCAGCAGTGAACAGTGGCAGCCCCAGCATTTT. The chain is built from TRBV2 and TRBJ1-5; D uncertain. CDR3 size: 12 residues. V was shortened by 2 bases and J by 7 bases, with 6 bases between the two germline ends. Looked up from germline, CDR1 is SNHLY and CDR2 is FYNNEI. Drawing the rest from reference TRBV2 and TRBJ1-5, the complete variable domain is EPEVTQTPSHQVTQMGQEVILRCVPISNHLYFYWYRQILGQKVEFLVSFYNNEISEKSEIFDDQFSVERPDGSNFTLKIRSTKLEDSAMYFCASSEQWQPQHFGDGTRLSIL.

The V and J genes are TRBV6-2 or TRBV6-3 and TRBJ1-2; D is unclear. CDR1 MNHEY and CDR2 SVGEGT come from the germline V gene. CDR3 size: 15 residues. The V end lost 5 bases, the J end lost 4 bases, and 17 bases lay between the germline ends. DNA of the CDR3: TGTGCCAGCAGTCCCAATTGGGCTTCCCCCTATGGCTACACCTTC. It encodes CASSPNWASPYGYTF.

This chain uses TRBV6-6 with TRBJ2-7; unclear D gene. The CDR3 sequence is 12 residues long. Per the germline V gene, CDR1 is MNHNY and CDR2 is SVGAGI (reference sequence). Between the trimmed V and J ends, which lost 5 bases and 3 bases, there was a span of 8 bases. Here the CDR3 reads CASSPRHYEQYF. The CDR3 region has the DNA TGTGCCAGCAGTCCCCGACACTACGAGCAGTACTTC.

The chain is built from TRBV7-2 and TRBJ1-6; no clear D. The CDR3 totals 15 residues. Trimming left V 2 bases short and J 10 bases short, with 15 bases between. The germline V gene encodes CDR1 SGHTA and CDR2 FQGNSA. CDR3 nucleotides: TGTGCCAGCAGCTTAATTACCGGGGAAAGGTCACCCCTCCACTTT. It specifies CASSLITGERSPLHF.

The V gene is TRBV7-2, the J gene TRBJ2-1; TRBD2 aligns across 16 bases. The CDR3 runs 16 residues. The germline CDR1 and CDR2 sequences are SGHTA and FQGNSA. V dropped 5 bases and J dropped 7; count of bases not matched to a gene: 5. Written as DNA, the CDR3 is TGTGCCAGCAGCCAGGGACTAGCGGGGGGGGAGAATGAGCAGTTCTTC. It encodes CASSQGLAGGENEQFF. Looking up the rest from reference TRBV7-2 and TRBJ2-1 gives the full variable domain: GAGVSQSPSNKVTEKGKDVELRCDPISGHTALYWYRQSLGQGLEFLIYFQGNSAPDKSGLPSDRFSAERTGGSVSTLTIQRTQQEDSAVYLCASSQGLAGGENEQFFGPGTRLTVL.

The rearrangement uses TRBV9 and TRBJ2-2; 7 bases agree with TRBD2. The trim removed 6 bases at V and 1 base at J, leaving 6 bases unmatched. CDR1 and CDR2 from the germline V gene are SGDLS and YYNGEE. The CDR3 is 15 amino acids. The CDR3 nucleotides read TGTGCCAGCAACAGAGGGACTATGAACACCGGGGAGCTGTTTTTT. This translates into CASNRGTMNTGELFF.

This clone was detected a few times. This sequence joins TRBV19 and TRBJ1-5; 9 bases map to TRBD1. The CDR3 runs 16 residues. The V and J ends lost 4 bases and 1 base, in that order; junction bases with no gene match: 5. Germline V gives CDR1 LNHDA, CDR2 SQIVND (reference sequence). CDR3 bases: TGTGCCAGTAGTAGAGCGGACAGGGGCAGCAATCAGCCCCAGCATTTT. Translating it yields CASSRADRGSNQPQHF.

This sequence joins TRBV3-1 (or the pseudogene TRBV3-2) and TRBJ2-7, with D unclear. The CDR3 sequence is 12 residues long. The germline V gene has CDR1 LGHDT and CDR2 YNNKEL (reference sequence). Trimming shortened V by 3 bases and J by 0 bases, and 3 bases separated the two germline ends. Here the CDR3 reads CASSQSSYEQYF. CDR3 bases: TGTGCCAGCAGCCAGAGCTCCTACGAGCAGTACTTC.

In DNA form, the CDR3 reads TGTGCCAGCAAAGGGACAGGGGGCAACACTGAAGCTTTCTTT. Amino acid sequence: CASKGTGGNTEAFF. This chain joins TRBV6-5 and TRBJ1-1, with 12 bases lining up with TRBD1. Trimming at V came to 7 bases and at J to 2 bases, leaving 2 bases not matched to a gene. CDR3 length equals 14 residues. Germline CDR1 is MNHEY and CDR2 is SVGAGI.

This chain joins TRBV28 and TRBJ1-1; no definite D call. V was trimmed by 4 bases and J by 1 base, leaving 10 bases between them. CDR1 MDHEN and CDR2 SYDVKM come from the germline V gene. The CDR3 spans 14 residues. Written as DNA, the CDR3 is TGTGCCAGCAGTTCTGCAGGATCGAACACTGAAGCTTTCTTT. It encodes CASSSAGSNTEAFF.

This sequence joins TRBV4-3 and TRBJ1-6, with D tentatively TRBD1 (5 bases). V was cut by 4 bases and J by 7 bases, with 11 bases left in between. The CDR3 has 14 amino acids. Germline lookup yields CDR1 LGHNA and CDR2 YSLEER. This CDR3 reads CASSPGHKNSPLHF. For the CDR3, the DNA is TGCGCCAGCAGCCCTGGACATAAAAATTCACCCCTCCACTTT.